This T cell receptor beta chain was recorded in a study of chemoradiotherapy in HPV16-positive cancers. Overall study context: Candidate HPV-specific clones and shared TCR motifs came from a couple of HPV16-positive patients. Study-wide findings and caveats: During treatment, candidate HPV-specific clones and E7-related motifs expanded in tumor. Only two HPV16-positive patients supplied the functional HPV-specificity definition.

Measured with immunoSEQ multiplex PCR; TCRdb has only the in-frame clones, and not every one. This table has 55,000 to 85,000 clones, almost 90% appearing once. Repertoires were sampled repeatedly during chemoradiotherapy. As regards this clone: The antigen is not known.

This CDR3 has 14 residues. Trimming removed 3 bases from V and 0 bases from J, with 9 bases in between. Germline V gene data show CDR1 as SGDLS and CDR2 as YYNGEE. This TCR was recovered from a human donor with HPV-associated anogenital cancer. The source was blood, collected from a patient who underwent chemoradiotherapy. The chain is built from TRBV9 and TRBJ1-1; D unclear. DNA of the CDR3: TGTGCCAGCAGCGCAGCTGCCCTGAACACTGAAGCTTTCTTT. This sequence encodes CASSAAALNTEAFF.